This T cell receptor (beta chain) comes out of a study of regulatory T cells in long-lasting Graves disease. General study points: Segments TRBV28, TRBJ1-2 and TRBJ2-5 showed preferential usage in persistent disease. Accuracy might have suffered from few samples. Persistent Graves' patients showed less TCR diversity than newly diagnosed ones.

The CDR3 is 15 residues long. The germline gives CDR1 SGDLS, CDR2 YYNGEE. Trimming removed 2 bases from V and 5 bases from J, with 13 bases in between. This clonotype was recorded a few times. The antigen is undetermined. Stated time point: persistent/refractory GD, antithyroid drugs over 5 years with positive TRAb. PBMC-derived RNA was used for the TCR library. Graves' disease diagnoses used American Thyroid Association guidelines. iRepertoire HTBI primers and Arm-PCR of CDR3 regions built TCR beta libraries. Each CDR3 protein is one row after TCRdb ran MiXCR on the multiplex PCR reads. This table has about 660,000 distinct CDR3 sequences, about 30% appearing once.

The sample in question was peripheral blood mononuclear cells (PBMCs), obtained when the disease was refractory, from a patient treated with antithyroid drugs. This chain links TRBV9 with TRBJ2-2, with a weak D call TRBD2 (6 bases). The TCR sequence derives from a female donor with Graves disease. The CDR3 reads CASSVLADTTGELFF. The CDR3 bases are TGTGCCAGCAGCGTGTTAGCGGATACTACCGGGGAGCTGTTTTTT.